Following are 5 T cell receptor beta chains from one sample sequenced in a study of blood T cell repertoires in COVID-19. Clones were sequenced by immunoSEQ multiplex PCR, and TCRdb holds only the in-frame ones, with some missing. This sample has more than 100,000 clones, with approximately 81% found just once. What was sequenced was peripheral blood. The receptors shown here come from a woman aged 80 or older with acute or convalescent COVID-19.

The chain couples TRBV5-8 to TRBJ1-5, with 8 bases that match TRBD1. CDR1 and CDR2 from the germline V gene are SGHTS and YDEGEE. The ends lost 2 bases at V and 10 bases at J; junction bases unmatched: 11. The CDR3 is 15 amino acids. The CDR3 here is CASSFQGAPISPQHF. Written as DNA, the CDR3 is TGTGCCAGCAGCTTCCAGGGGGCTCCAATCAGCCCCCAGCATTTT.

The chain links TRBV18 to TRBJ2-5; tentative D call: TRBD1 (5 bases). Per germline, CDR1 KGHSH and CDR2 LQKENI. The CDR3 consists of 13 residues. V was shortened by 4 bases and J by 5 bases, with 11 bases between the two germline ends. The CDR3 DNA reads TGTGCCAGCTCACGGGGCAGTCAGGAGACCCAGTACTTC. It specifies CASSRGSQETQYF.

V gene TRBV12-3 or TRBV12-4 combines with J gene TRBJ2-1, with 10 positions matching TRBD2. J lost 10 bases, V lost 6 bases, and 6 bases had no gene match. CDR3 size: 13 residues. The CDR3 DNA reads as TGTGCCAGCAGACCGACGGGACTAGCGGAGCAGTTCTTC. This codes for CASRPTGLAEQFF.

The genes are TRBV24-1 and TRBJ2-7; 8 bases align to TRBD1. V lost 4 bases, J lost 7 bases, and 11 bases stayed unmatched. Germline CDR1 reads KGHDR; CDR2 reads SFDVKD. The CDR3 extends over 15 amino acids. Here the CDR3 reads CATSDGQGRSREQYF. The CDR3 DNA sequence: TGTGCCACCAGTGACGGACAGGGAAGGTCTAGGGAGCAGTACTTC.

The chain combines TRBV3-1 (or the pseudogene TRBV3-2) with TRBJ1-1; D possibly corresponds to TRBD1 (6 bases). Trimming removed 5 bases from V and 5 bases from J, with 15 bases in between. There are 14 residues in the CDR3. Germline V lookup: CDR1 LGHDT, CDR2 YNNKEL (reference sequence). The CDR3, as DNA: TGTGCCAGCAGCTTCAGCGGGGGGCAAACTGAAGCTTTCTTT. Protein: CASSFSGGQTEAFF.